The 18 T cell receptor beta chains reported below all come from one sample, sequenced in a study of T cell responses to AZD1222 COVID-19 vaccine. Libraries were prepared by immunoSEQ multiplex PCR; TCRdb keeps only in-frame clonotypes and omits some of them. Of around 160,000 clones listed, around 91% are singletons. This material consisted of peripheral blood, taken on day 0 of AZD1222 vaccination. These receptors came from an adult in good health.

The V call is TRBV5-1, the J call TRBJ2-2, with 9 nucleotides matching TRBD1. This CDR3 comprises 15 residues. Germline V gene lookup returns CDR1 SGHRS and CDR2 YFSETQ. Trimming cost V 0 bases and J 6 bases; bases outside gene matches: 3. In nucleotides, the CDR3 is TGCGCCAGCAGCTTGGGAACAGGGGGCCCCGGGGAGCTGTTTTTT. Translation: CASSLGTGGPGELFF. Complete variable domain (other parts from reference TRBV5-1 and TRBJ2-2): KAGVTQTPRYLIKTRGQQVTLSCSPISGHRSVSWYQQTPGQGLQFLFEYFSETQRNKGNFPGRFSGRQFSNSRSEMNVSTLELGDSALYLCASSLGTGGPGELFFGEGSRLTVL.

This chain uses TRBV7-2 with TRBJ2-2; D not resolved. The CDR3 sequence is 12 residues long. The germline CDR1 and CDR2 sequences are SGHTA and FQGNSA. Trimming took off 10 bases at V and 2 bases at J, with 8 bases between the two ends. The chain's CDR3 is CAMSFNTGELFF. In nucleotides, the CDR3 is TGTGCCATGTCCTTTAACACCGGGGAGCTGTTTTTT. Full variable domain (missing parts from reference TRBV7-2 and TRBJ2-2): GAGVSQSPSNKVTEKGKDVELRCDPISGHTALYWYRQSLGQGLEFLIYFQGNSAPDKSGLPSDRFSAERTGGSVSTLTIQRTQQEDSAVYLCAMSFNTGELFFGEGSRLTVL.

The rearrangement links TRBV9 to TRBJ2-1, with a tentative D call TRBD1 (5 bases). Per germline, CDR1 SGDLS and CDR2 YYNGEE. This CDR3 contains 13 residues. Trimming removed 0 bases at V and 10 bases at J, with 11 bases between. The CDR3 sequence is CASSVAQGGEQFF. The CDR3 coding sequence is TGTGCCAGCAGCGTAGCTCAGGGTGGGGAGCAGTTCTTC.

The CDR3 nucleotides are TGTGCCAGTAGTATGAGGACAGAAGATGGCTACACCTTC. This gives the protein CASSMRTEDGYTF. The chain is built from TRBV19 and TRBJ1-2, with TRBD1 as a possible D gene (6 bases). The V gene lost 3 bases and the J gene lost 6 bases, with 11 bases spanning the gap. The CDR3 covers 13 residues. CDR1 LNHDA and CDR2 SQIVND come from the germline V gene (reference sequence). Drawing the rest from reference TRBV19 and TRBJ1-2, the complete variable domain is DGGITQSPKYLFRKEGQNVTLSCEQNLNHDAMYWYRQDPGQGLRLIYYSQIVNDFQKGDIAEGYSVSREKKESFPLTVTSAQKNPTAFYLCASSMRTEDGYTFGSGTRLTVV.

The rearrangement joins TRBV2 to TRBJ2-3; 8 positions match TRBD2. This CDR3 contains 16 residues. V lost 6 bases and J lost 2; bases outside the gene matches: 10. From germline, CDR1 is SNHLY and CDR2 FYNNEI. CDR3 loop: CASRSGSGGPTDTQYF. The CDR3 bases are TGTGCCAGCAGGTCGGGGAGCGGGGGACCCACAGATACGCAGTATTTT. Based on the CDR3 plus reference TRBV2 and TRBJ2-3, the full variable domain is EPEVTQTPSHQVTQMGQEVILRCVPISNHLYFYWYRQILGQKVEFLVSFYNNEISEKSEIFDDQFSVERPDGSNFTLKIRSTKLEDSAMYFCASRSGSGGPTDTQYFGPGTRLTVL.

The chain recombines TRBV6-5 with TRBJ1-4, with D perhaps matching TRBD1 (5 bases). Between the trimmed V and J ends, which lost 6 bases and 5 bases, there was a span of 13 bases. Germline CDR1 and CDR2: MNHEY and SVGAGI. There are 14 residues in the CDR3. This chain's CDR3 is CASRRRGVNEKLFF. CDR3 nucleotide sequence: TGTGCCAGCAGAAGGAGGGGAGTCAATGAAAAACTGTTTTTT.

The V gene is TRBV15, the J gene TRBJ1-2; D not resolved. CDR3 length: 14 residues. With 0 bases removed from V and 0 bases from J, the gap between germline ends came to 5 bases. CDR1 is LNHNV and CDR2 is YYDKDF in the germline V gene (reference sequence). CDR3 region: CATSRDIANYGYTF. The CDR3 region has the DNA TGTGCCACCAGCAGAGACATAGCTAACTATGGCTACACCTTC. Looking up the rest from reference TRBV15 and TRBJ1-2 gives the full variable domain: DAMVIQNPRYQVTQFGKPVTLSCSQTLNHNVMYWYQQKSSQAPKLLFHYYDKDFNNEADTPDNFQSRRPNTSFCFLDIRSPGLGDTAMYLCATSRDIANYGYTFGSGTRLTVV.

The chain employs TRBV4-3 and TRBJ2-1; D is ambiguous. With 4 bases removed from V and 0 bases from J, the gap between germline ends came to 10 bases. Germline-derived CDR1 and CDR2 are LGHNA and YSLEER. CDR3 length: 15 amino acids. The CDR3 loop is CASSLSGSSYNEQFF. For the CDR3, the DNA is TGCGCCAGCAGCCTATCGGGTAGCTCCTACAATGAGCAGTTCTTC.

The chain is built from TRBV27 and TRBJ2-7, with D tentatively TRBD1 (6 bases). CDR3 length: 13 residues. Germline V gives CDR1 MNHEY, CDR2 SMNVEV (reference sequence). The germline V and J ends were trimmed by 6 bases and 6 bases, with 15 bases remaining between them. The CDR3 coding sequence is TGTGCCAGCAGCCCCAGGGGACCGGTCGAGCAGTACTTC. Protein product: CASSPRGPVEQYF.

V and J are TRBV28 and TRBJ1-6; perhaps TRBD1 as D (5 bases). Per the germline V gene, CDR1 is MDHEN and CDR2 is SYDVKM. V lost 5 bases and J 8 bases, leaving 16 bases between the germline ends. This CDR3 has 15 residues. The CDR3 sequence: CASSTRGDGDSPLHF. In DNA form, the CDR3 reads TGTGCCAGCAGTACCAGAGGGGATGGGGATTCACCCCTCCACTTT.

The rearrangement uses TRBV7-6 and TRBJ1-2; 10 nucleotides match TRBD1. There are 15 residues in the CDR3. The V gene end was trimmed by 5 bases and the J gene end by 1 base; junction bases not matched to a gene: 4. Per the germline V gene, CDR1 is SGHVS and CDR2 is FNYEAQ. CDR3 sequence (DNA): TGTGCCAGCAGCCCCGGGACAGGGGATAACTATGGCTACACCTTC. Its protein is CASSPGTGDNYGYTF.

This chain uses TRBV2 with TRBJ2-2; D is unresolved. CDR1 and CDR2 from the germline V gene are SNHLY and FYNNEI. The V end lost 6 bases, the J end lost 4 bases, and 6 bases lay between the germline ends. CDR3 length equals 12 residues. This CDR3 is CASSRSTGELFF. CDR3 nucleotides: TGTGCCAGCAGCCGCAGCACCGGGGAGCTGTTTTTT.

The CDR3 spells CASSSGTKAEAFF. The CDR3 region has the DNA TGTGCCAGCAGTTCGGGTACTAAGGCTGAAGCTTTCTTT. The V gene is TRBV25-1, the J gene TRBJ1-1; D remains unclear. The length of the CDR3 is 13 residues. CDR1 and CDR2 (germline): MGHDK, SYGVNS. The ends were cut back, 5 bases at V and 6 bases at J, with 13 bases in the middle.

This sequence joins TRBV6-5 and TRBJ1-5; D unresolved. The CDR3 sequence is 15 residues long. Trimming shortened V by 5 bases and J by 4 bases, and 15 bases separated the two germline ends. Germline V gene sequence: CDR1 MNHEY, CDR2 SVGAGI. CDR3 nucleotide sequence: TGTGCCAGCAGTCGCCCCAGTGACCGAAATCAGCCCCAGCATTTT. Its protein product is CASSRPSDRNQPQHF.

The J gene is TRBJ2-5, the V gene TRBV7-9, with D hard to call. The V end was cut by 0 bases, the J end by 4 bases, with 6 bases between. Per germline, CDR1 SEHNR and CDR2 FQNEAQ (reference sequence). There are 13 residues in the CDR3. This CDR3 is CASSLAHPETQYF. The DNA of the CDR3 is TGTGCCAGCAGCTTAGCGCACCCAGAGACCCAGTACTTC.

The chain combines TRBV12-3 or TRBV12-4 with TRBJ1-2; the D is unclear. Trimming removed 6 bases from V and 8 bases from J, with 13 bases in between. The CDR3 totals 12 residues. CDR3 bases: TGTGCCAGCAGGGACCTAGTTGAGGGCTACACCTTC. Translated, it gives CASRDLVEGYTF.

This chain uses TRBV19 with TRBJ2-2; D remains ambiguous. The ends were cut back, 7 bases at V and 2 bases at J, with 11 bases in the middle. The CDR3 totals 14 residues. Looked up from germline, CDR1 is LNHDA and CDR2 is SQIVND (reference sequence). CDR3 residues: CASKVGFNTGELFF. CDR3 in DNA: TGTGCCAGTAAGGTGGGCTTCAACACCGGGGAGCTGTTTTTT.

The chain links TRBV12-3 or TRBV12-4 to TRBJ1-3; D is unresolved. Trimming stripped 1 base from V and 8 bases from J, with 9 bases between. The CDR3 consists of 13 residues. CDR3 residues: CASSLERIDTIYF. CDR3 sequence (DNA): TGTGCCAGCAGTTTAGAACGGATTGACACCATATATTTT.